The clone carrying this TCR beta chain was seen once. Its target is unknown. With 4 bases removed from V and 0 bases from J, the gap between germline ends came to 11 bases. Germline lookup yields CDR1 SGHRS and CDR2 YFSETQ. CDR3 size: 14 residues. The authors reverse transcribed about 0.5 to 1 ug RNA with random hexamers. Amplification of TCR beta CDR3 across 54 Vbeta and 13 Jbeta was performed with immunoSEQ multiplex PCR. MiXCR was run by TCRdb on the immunoSEQ multiplex PCR reads, yielding one entry per CDR3 protein. The sample has under 150,000 distinct CDR3 sequences, 94% seen once. This specimen comes from a study of CD8 T cells in Susac syndrome. Sequencing of TCR beta was performed on blood CD8+ and CD4+ T cells. Negative isolation yielded CD8+ and CD4+ T cells; FACS enriched TEMRA cells. Regarding the study as a whole: In its TCR sequencing and HLA analysis, the study acknowledged that the number of individuals was relatively small.

The rearrangement links TRBV5-1 to TRBJ2-7; D perhaps matches TRBD1 (6 bases). The TCR was taken from a human donor in good health. Sequencing was done on a sample of CD8+ T cells from PBMCs. CDR3 sequence (DNA): TGCGCCAGCAGCAGCAGGGGTTTCTCCTACGAGCAGTACTTC. This sequence encodes CASSSRGFSYEQYF.